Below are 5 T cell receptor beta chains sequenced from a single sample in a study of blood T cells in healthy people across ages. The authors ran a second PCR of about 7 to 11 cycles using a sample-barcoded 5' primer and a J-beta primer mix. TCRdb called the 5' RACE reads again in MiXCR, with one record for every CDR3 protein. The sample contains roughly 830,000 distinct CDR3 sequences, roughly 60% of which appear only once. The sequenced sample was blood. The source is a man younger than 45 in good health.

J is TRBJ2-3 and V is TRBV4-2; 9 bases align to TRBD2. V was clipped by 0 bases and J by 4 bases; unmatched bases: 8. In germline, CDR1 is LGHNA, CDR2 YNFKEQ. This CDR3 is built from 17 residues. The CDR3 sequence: CASSQDGSGGQPDTQYF. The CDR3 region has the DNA TGTGCCAGCAGCCAAGATGGGAGCGGGGGGCAACCAGATACGCAGTATTTT.

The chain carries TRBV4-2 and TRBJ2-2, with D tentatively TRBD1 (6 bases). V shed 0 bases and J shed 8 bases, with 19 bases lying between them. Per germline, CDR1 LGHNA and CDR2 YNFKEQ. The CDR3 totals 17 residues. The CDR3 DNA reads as TGTGCCAGCAGCCAAGATAGTACAGGGTCAACTGCAGGGGAGCTGTTTTTT. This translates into CASSQDSTGSTAGELFF.

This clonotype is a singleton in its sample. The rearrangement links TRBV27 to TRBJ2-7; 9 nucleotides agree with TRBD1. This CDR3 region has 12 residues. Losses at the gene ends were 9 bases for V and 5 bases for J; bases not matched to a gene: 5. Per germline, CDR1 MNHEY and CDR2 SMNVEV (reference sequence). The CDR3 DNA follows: TGTGCCAGTGGGACAGGGATTCACGAGCAGTACTTC. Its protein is CASGTGIHEQYF.

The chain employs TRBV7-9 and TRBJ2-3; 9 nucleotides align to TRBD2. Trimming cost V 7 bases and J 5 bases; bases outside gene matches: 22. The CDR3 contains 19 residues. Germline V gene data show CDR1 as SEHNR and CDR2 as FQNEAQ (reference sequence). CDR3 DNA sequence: TGTGCCAGCATCCTTTCTCCTCCTCAGCGGGGGGCTTTTAGAGATACGCAGTATTTT. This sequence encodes CASILSPPQRGAFRDTQYF.

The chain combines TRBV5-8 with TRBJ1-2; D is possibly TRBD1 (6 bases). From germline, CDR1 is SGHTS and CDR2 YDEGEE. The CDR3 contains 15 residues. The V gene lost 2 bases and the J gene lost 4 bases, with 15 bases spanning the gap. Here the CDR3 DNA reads TGTGCCAGCAGCTTCAGGGGTTCCGCTAGCTATGGCTACACCTTC. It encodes CASSFRGSASYGYTF.